This TCR beta chain came from a study of T cell responses to AZD1222 COVID-19 vaccine. Broader study findings: Repertoires were sampled only after the peak T cell response.

As concerns this clone: Its antigen is still unknown. Different DNA sequences within this sample yield the same CDR3.

Trimming removed 1 base at V and 2 bases at J, with 9 bases between. In germline, CDR1 is SGHNT, CDR2 YYREEE (reference sequence). The CDR3 spans 14 residues. TCRdb's copy holds only in-frame clones and misses some; the assay was immunoSEQ multiplex PCR. The data show under 130,000 clones, with about nine tenths seen just once and about 4.8% held by the top ten. V is TRBV5-4 and J is TRBJ1-2, with D uncertain. The origin of this receptor is an adult in good health. The starting material was peripheral blood, obtained on day 0 of AZD1222 vaccination. CDR3 region: CASSLWGVNYGYTF. The CDR3 DNA is TGTGCCAGCAGCTTGTGGGGAGTAAACTATGGCTACACCTTC. The entire variable domain, with the rest obtained from reference TRBV5-4 and TRBJ1-2, is as follows: ETGVTQSPTHLIKTRGQQVTLRCSSQSGHNTVSWYQQALGQGPQFIFQYYREEENGRGNFPPRFSGLQFPNYSSELNVNALELDDSALYLCASSLWGVNYGYTFGSGTRLTVV.